The rows below give T cell receptor beta chains drawn from one sample of a study of siplizumab effects on memory and regulatory T cells. Profiling relied on immunoSEQ multiplex PCR, and the TCRdb table lists in-frame clones only, not all of them. The sample gives roughly 70,000 clones, about 92% of which show up once; 5% is in the top ten. The sequenced sample was CD8+ T cells sorted from blood. These receptors were obtained from a human donor in good health. Each CDR3 is given with its conserved first and last residue. The D gene is left open where the match is weak. Rows give clone size only sometimes, using once, few, many, or a class for an expanded clone.

D: NA
size: NA
V: TRBV19
J: TRBJ1-1
DNA: TGTGCCAGTAGCCCGGGACAGAACACTGAAGCTTTCTTT
CDR3: CASSPGQNTEAFF

D: NA
size: once
V: TRBV2
J: TRBJ1-6
DNA: TGTGCCAGCAGCCCCTCGGGGAATTCACCCCTCCACTTT
CDR3: CASSPSGNSPLHF

D: NA
size: few
V: TRBV6-5
J: TRBJ1-6
DNA: TGTGCCAGCAGTTACGGCGGGGAAAATAATTCACCCCTCCACTTT
CDR3: CASSYGGENNSPLHF

D: NA
size: NA
V: TRBV27
J: TRBJ2-7
DNA: TGTGCCAGCAGTTTATTACAGACCAGCTACGAGCAGTACTTC
CDR3: CASSLLQTSYEQYF

D: NA
size: once
V: TRBV13
J: TRBJ2-1
DNA: TGTGCCAGCGCCGCCGCAGGGGACAATGAGCAGTTCTTC
CDR3: CASAAAGDNEQFF

D: NA
size: NA
V: TRBV7-9
J: TRBJ1-1
DNA: TGTGCCAGCAGCTTAGCGATTACGGGGACAGAAGCTTTCTTT
CDR3: CASSLAITGTEAFF

D: TRBD1
size: few
V: TRBV2
J: TRBJ1-2
DNA: TGTGCCACTCTACCCCAGGGGGCCTATGGCTACACCTTC
CDR3: CATLPQGAYGYTF

D: NA
size: NA
V: TRBV19
J: TRBJ2-7
DNA: TGTGCCAGTAGTATGGTACTGGATAGCTCCTACGAGCAGTACTTC
CDR3: CASSMVLDSSYEQYF

D: TRBD1
size: NA
V: TRBV28
J: TRBJ2-5
DNA: TGTGCCAGCAGGCGACAGGGCCCGGAGACCCAGTACTTC
CDR3: CASRRQGPETQYF

D: NA
size: NA
V: TRBV5-1
J: TRBJ2-2
DNA: TGCGCCAGCAGCCCTAGTAAACTAAACACCGGGGAGCTGTTTTTT
CDR3: CASSPSKLNTGELFF

D: TRBD2
size: NA
V: TRBV2
J: TRBJ2-1
DNA: TGTGCCAGCAGTGAGACGACTAGCGGGCACAATGAGCAGTTCTTC
CDR3: CASSETTSGHNEQFF

D: NA
size: NA
V: TRBV5-1
J: TRBJ2-7
DNA: TGCGCCAGCAGCTTGGCCTTGGACTACGAGCAGTACTTC
CDR3: CASSLALDYEQYF

D: TRBD1
size: NA
V: TRBV5-1
J: TRBJ2-7
DNA: TGCGCCAGCAGCTTGGCGGACAGGATCTACGAGCAGTACTTC
CDR3: CASSLADRIYEQYF

D: TRBD1
size: NA
V: TRBV7-2
J: TRBJ1-2
DNA: TGTGCCAGCAGCTTCCCGGGACAGGACTACTATGGCTACACCTTC
CDR3: CASSFPGQDYYGYTF